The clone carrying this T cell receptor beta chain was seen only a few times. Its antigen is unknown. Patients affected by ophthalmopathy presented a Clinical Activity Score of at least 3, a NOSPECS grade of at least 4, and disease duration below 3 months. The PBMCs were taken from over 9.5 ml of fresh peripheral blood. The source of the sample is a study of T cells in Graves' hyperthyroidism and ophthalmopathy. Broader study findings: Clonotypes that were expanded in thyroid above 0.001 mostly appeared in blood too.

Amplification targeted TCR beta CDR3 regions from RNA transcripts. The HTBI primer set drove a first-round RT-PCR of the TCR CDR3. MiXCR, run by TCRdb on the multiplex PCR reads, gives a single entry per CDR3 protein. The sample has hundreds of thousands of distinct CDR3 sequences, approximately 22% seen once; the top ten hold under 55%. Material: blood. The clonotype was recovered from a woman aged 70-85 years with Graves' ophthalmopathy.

The CDR3 DNA follows: TGCAGTGCTAGAGCCACCAGGGGGCAAGGGGATGGCTACACCTTC. The encoded protein is CSARATRGQGDGYTF. The genes are TRBV20-1 and TRBJ1-2; TRBD1 aligns across 8 bases. Unmatched junction bases numbered 10, after V lost 1 base and J lost 6 bases. CDR3 length: 15 amino acids. CDR1 and CDR2 (germline): DFQATT, SNEGSKA (reference sequence).